Below are 32 T cell receptor beta chains sequenced from a single sample in a study of cytomegalovirus exposure and HLA in healthy donors. The primer mix had 60 Vbeta and 13 Jbeta primers. Some clones are missing from TCRdb's copy, which holds only in-frame ones; the method was immunoSEQ multiplex PCR. The table includes approximately 240,000 clones, over 80% detected once. Specimen: PBMCs. The source of these receptors is a middle-aged woman in good health and CMV-seropositive.

This clone was seen only once. V gene TRBV6-6 combines with J gene TRBJ1-2; possible D gene TRBD1, 5 bases. V was clipped by 0 bases and J by 6 bases, with 11 bases between them. Germline lookup yields CDR1 MNHNY and CDR2 SVGAGI (reference sequence). This CDR3 comprises 14 residues. In DNA, the CDR3 is TGTGCCAGCAGTTACTCTCTAGGGGAACATGGCTACACCTTC. Amino acid sequence: CASSYSLGEHGYTF.

This chain links TRBV19 with TRBJ1-2; TRBD1 agrees at 7 bases. This CDR3 comprises 15 residues. V was clipped by 6 bases and J by 4 bases; unmatched bases: 11. The V gene's germline CDR1 is LNHDA and CDR2 SQIVND (reference sequence). The CDR3 DNA reads as TGTGCCAGTAGCCACGGACAGGACCTGGGCTATGGCTACACCTTC. It translates to CASSHGQDLGYGYTF.

The CDR3 DNA is TGTGCCAGCAGCCCAGCGGGCAGGGTACGAGGATCACCCCTCCACTTT. It encodes CASSPAGRVRGSPLHF. This chain connects TRBV9 to TRBJ1-6; D is perhaps TRBD1 (5 bases). The length of the CDR3 is 16 residues. Trimming shortened V by 4 bases and J by 10 bases, and 21 bases separated the two germline ends. Germline CDR1 is SGDLS and CDR2 is YYNGEE.

Points on this clone: The junction differs from germline at one of its ends, possibly a read error. The J gene is TRBJ1-1, the V gene TRBV7-9; D remains unclear. Germline loops: CDR1 SEHNR, CDR2 FQNEAQ (reference sequence). There are 13 residues in the CDR3. The chain's CDR3 is CSSSPTRNTEAFF. The CDR3 DNA follows: TGTTCCAGCAGCCCCACACGGAACACTGAAGCTTTCTTT.

This clone was picked up one time. The chain recombines TRBV18 with TRBJ1-2; perhaps TRBD1 as D (6 bases). Germline V gives CDR1 KGHSH, CDR2 LQKENI. This CDR3 has 14 amino acids. V shed 6 bases and J shed 1 base, with 12 bases lying between them. The CDR3 is CASSRDMNNYGYTF. CDR3 sequence (DNA): TGTGCCAGCTCCCGGGACATGAATAACTATGGCTACACCTTC.

Here the CDR3 reads CASSGTSSGPRETQYF. CDR3 sequence (DNA): TGTGCCAGCAGTGGGACTAGCTCTGGCCCAAGGGAGACCCAGTACTTC. V gene TRBV27 combines with J gene TRBJ2-5; 9 bases line up with TRBD2. CDR3 size: 16 residues. J was trimmed by 5 bases and V by 5 bases; bases with no gene match: 12. Germline CDR1 is MNHEY and CDR2 is SMNVEV (reference sequence).

This clone was counted a few times. The genes are TRBV2 and TRBJ1-1; 11 nucleotides line up with TRBD1. CDR3 size: 17 residues. Unmatched junction bases numbered 10, after V lost 6 bases and J lost 1 base. Germline CDR1 SNHLY, CDR2 FYNNEI. The CDR3 loop reads CASSTSRDRGGNTEAFF. CDR3 DNA: TGTGCCAGCAGCACGTCCCGGGACAGGGGGGGGAACACTGAAGCTTTCTTT. Full variable domain (missing parts from reference TRBV2 and TRBJ1-1): EPEVTQTPSHQVTQMGQEVILRCVPISNHLYFYWYRQILGQKVEFLVSFYNNEISEKSEIFDDQFSVERPDGSNFTLKIRSTKLEDSAMYFCASSTSRDRGGNTEAFFGQGTRLTVV.

The rearrangement joins TRBV6-4 to TRBJ2-3, with 7 bases matching TRBD1. The CDR3 runs to 14 residues. Germline V CDR1 and CDR2: MRHNA, SNTAGT. V trimming: 4 bases; J trimming: 8 bases; junction bases outside the gene matches: 9. CDR3 nucleotide sequence: TGTGCCAGCAGTGGAAGAGGGGGCGAAGGTACGCAGTATTTT. The encoded protein is CASSGRGGEGTQYF.

The chain couples TRBV4-1 to TRBJ2-7, with 13 bases fitting TRBD2. V shed 2 bases and J 5 bases; nucleotides not matched to a gene: 3. CDR1 and CDR2 (germline): MGHRA, YSYEKL. The CDR3 is 15 residues long. CDR3 in amino acids: CASSQTSGRADEQYF. Here the CDR3 DNA reads TGCGCCAGCAGCCAAACTAGCGGGAGGGCCGACGAGCAGTACTTC.

This chain uses TRBV9 with TRBJ2-1, with 7 positions matching TRBD2. With 3 bases clipped from V and 3 bases from J, the junction kept 6 bases outside the gene matches. The length of the CDR3 is 15 residues. CDR1 and CDR2 from the germline V gene are SGDLS and YYNGEE. The CDR3 region has the DNA TGTGCCAGCAGCGCCACTAGCGCTAACTACAATGAGCAGTTCTTC. Translating gives CASSATSANYNEQFF.

This clone was counted a few times. V is TRBV6-8 and J is TRBJ2-2, with 10 bases lining up with TRBD2. The V segment lost 5 bases and the J segment 3 bases; nucleotides outside the gene matches: 9. Germline lookup yields CDR1 MNHGY and CDR2 SAAAGT. CDR3 length: 17 amino acids. The CDR3: CASSQSGLAEDTGELFF. In DNA, the CDR3 is TGTGCCAGCAGTCAGAGCGGACTAGCGGAAGACACCGGGGAGCTGTTTTTT.

The sample holds one count of this clone. CDR3 in amino acids: CASSLVLTSYNEQFF. The CDR3 DNA reads as TGTGCCAGCAGCTTAGTTCTAACTTCCTACAATGAGCAGTTCTTC. The chain employs TRBV11-2 and TRBJ2-1; no definite D call. There are 15 residues in the CDR3. The germline V and J ends were trimmed by 1 base and 1 base, with 8 bases remaining between them. Germline V gene lookup returns CDR1 SGHAT and CDR2 FQNNGV.

The V call is TRBV5-6, the J call TRBJ2-7; 8 bases agree with TRBD2. This CDR3 contains 13 residues. Germline V gene data show CDR1 as SGHDT and CDR2 as YYEEEE. V lost 3 bases and J lost 5; bases outside the gene matches: 4. The CDR3 is CASSWVRGDEQYF. DNA of the CDR3: TGTGCCAGCAGCTGGGTGCGGGGGGACGAGCAGTACTTC.

The chain joins TRBV14 to TRBJ2-1; 8 bases are shared with TRBD1. CDR1 and CDR2 (germline): SGHDN, FVKESK. This CDR3 spans 16 amino acids. Trimming at V came to 3 bases and at J to 5 bases, leaving 9 bases not matched to a gene. For the CDR3, the DNA is TGTGCCAGCAGCCAGCAGACCGGGACAGGAAACAATGAGCAGTTCTTC. This translates into CASSQQTGTGNNEQFF. The variable domain in full, with the rest retrieved from reference TRBV14 and TRBJ2-1, is EAGVTQFPSHSVIEKGQTVTLRCDPISGHDNLYWYRRVMGKEIKFLLHFVKESKQDESGMPNNRFLAERTGGTYSTLKVQPAELEDSGVYFCASSQQTGTGNNEQFFGPGTRLTVL.

The J gene is TRBJ1-5, the V gene TRBV6-4, with D unclear. The CDR3 consists of 20 residues. Germline CDR1 MRHNA, CDR2 SNTAGT. The ends were cut back, 0 bases at V and 0 bases at J, with 21 bases in the middle. The CDR3 sequence is CASSDSLVGEGVNSNQPQHF. CDR3 DNA sequence: TGTGCCAGCAGTGACTCATTAGTCGGGGAGGGCGTTAATAGCAATCAGCCCCAGCATTTT.

A single count supports this clone. The chain carries TRBV6-5 and TRBJ1-2; no firm D call. This CDR3 has 14 amino acids. Germline lookup yields CDR1 MNHEY and CDR2 SVGAGI. Trimming cost V 6 bases and J 1 base, with 12 bases left between them. The CDR3 loop is CASSSPLYNYGYTF. The CDR3 bases are TGTGCCAGCAGCTCCCCACTTTATAACTATGGCTACACCTTC.

This chain links TRBV27 with TRBJ2-1, with 7 bases identical to TRBD2. This CDR3 has 16 amino acids. Losses at the gene ends were 5 bases for V and 0 bases for J; bases not matched to a gene: 7. Germline V CDR1 and CDR2: MNHEY, SMNVEV (reference sequence). CDR3 nucleotides: TGTGCCAGCAGTCCACGACTAGCTAGCTCCTACAATGAGCAGTTCTTC. This codes for CASSPRLASSYNEQFF.

The chain combines TRBV4-1 with TRBJ2-5; tentatively, D is TRBD1 (6 bases). The DNA end favors TRBJ2-7, so the J call may be wrong. This CDR3 is built from 17 residues. The V gene's germline CDR1 is MGHRA and CDR2 YSYEKL. The chain's CDR3 is CASSQEGPGHSSYEQYF. CDR3 coding DNA: TGCGCCAGCAGCCAAGAGGGACCGGGACACTCTTCCTACGAGCAGTACTTC.

The chain employs TRBV28 and TRBJ2-1, with TRBD1 identical over 8 bases. This CDR3 is 13 amino acids long. CDR1 is MDHEN, CDR2 SYDVKM, per germline. The J segment lost 4 bases and the V segment lost 7 bases, leaving 3 bases of the junction unmatched. The CDR3 is CASKWTGYNEQFF. CDR3 DNA sequence: TGTGCCAGCAAGTGGACAGGGTACAATGAGCAGTTCTTC.

This clone was seen just once. The rearrangement uses TRBV27 and TRBJ2-3; 11 bases line up with TRBD1. V lost 2 bases to trimming and J lost 5 bases; unmatched junction nucleotides: 12. The CDR3 contains 18 residues. The germline V gene encodes CDR1 MNHEY and CDR2 SMNVEV (reference sequence). The CDR3 nucleotides read TGTGCCAGCAGTTTAGAAGGCGGAGGACAGGGGGCCGGAGATACGCAGTATTTT. It is translated as CASSLEGGGQGAGDTQYF.

The rearrangement uses TRBV4-1 and TRBJ2-7, with D maybe TRBD1 (6 bases). Germline values: CDR1 MGHRA, CDR2 YSYEKL. V lost 2 bases and J 7 bases, leaving 12 bases between the germline ends. The length of the CDR3 is 13 residues. CDR3 sequence (DNA): TGCGCCAGCAGCCAACAGGGGAGAGGGGAGCAGTACTTC. Translating gives CASSQQGRGEQYF.

This chain links TRBV30 with TRBJ2-2; 10 bases match TRBD2. The CDR3 consists of 16 residues. Per germline, CDR1 GTSNPN and CDR2 SVGIG (reference sequence). Germline trimming cut 3 bases from V and 6 bases from J; bases unmatched to any gene: 10. This CDR3 reads CAWRPLAGYGAGELFF. CDR3 DNA sequence: TGTGCCTGGAGGCCACTAGCGGGATATGGGGCCGGGGAGCTGTTTTTT. The full variable domain, in which reference TRBV30 and TRBJ2-2 provide the parts outside the CDR3, is SQTIHQWPATLVQPVGSPLSLECTVEGTSNPNLYWYRQAAGRGLQLLFYSVGIGQISSEVPQNLSASRPQDRQFILSSKKLLLSDSGFYLCAWRPLAGYGAGELFFGEGSRLTVL.

This clone was detected a few times. This chain connects TRBV10-3 to TRBJ2-7; 13 bases agree with TRBD2. V shed 3 bases and J 5 bases; nucleotides not matched to a gene: 7. CDR1 and CDR2 (germline): ENHRY, SYGVKD. The CDR3 covers 16 residues. In DNA, the CDR3 is TGTGCCATCAGTGATCAAGCCGGGACTAGCGGGAACGAGCAGTACTTC. Protein sequence: CAISDQAGTSGNEQYF.

Here the CDR3 DNA reads TGCAGCGCTGGAACCGGGACAGCTGGAAACACCATATATTTT. Amino acid sequence: CSAGTGTAGNTIYF. The chain uses TRBV29-1 and TRBJ1-3, with 7 bases lining up with TRBD1. CDR3 length: 14 amino acids. V lost 7 bases, J lost 2 bases, and 8 bases stayed unmatched. Germline V gives CDR1 SQVTM, CDR2 ANQGSEA.

In this sample, this clone turned up a few times. V is TRBV30 and J is TRBJ1-1, with TRBD1 matching 7 bases. Unmatched junction bases numbered 2, after V lost 0 bases and J lost 4 bases. CDR3 length equals 13 residues. In germline, CDR1 is GTSNPN, CDR2 SVGIG (reference sequence). The CDR3 DNA reads as TGTGCCTGGAGTGTGGCAGGGGGCACTGAAGCTTTCTTT. Residues: CAWSVAGGTEAFF.

This chain links TRBV30 with TRBJ2-3, with TRBD1 matching 11 bases. V shed 8 bases, J shed 1 base, and the junction held 8 bases outside the gene matches. CDR1 is GTSNPN and CDR2 is SVGIG in the germline V gene (reference sequence). There are 15 residues in the CDR3. The CDR3 protein is CAQGTGGSGTDTQYF. The CDR3 DNA reads TGTGCCCAAGGGACAGGGGGTTCGGGCACAGATACGCAGTATTTT.

This rearrangement joins TRBV2 to TRBJ2-7, with 8 bases that match TRBD1. There are 13 residues in the CDR3. Per germline, CDR1 SNHLY and CDR2 FYNNEI. V shed 8 bases, J shed 2 bases, and the junction held 5 bases outside the gene matches. In DNA, the CDR3 is TGTGCCAGCGTTGACAGGGGACCCTACGAGCAGTACTTC. Its translation: CASVDRGPYEQYF.

V usage is TRBV30 and J usage is TRBJ1-1; D is uncertain. CDR1 and CDR2 from the germline V gene are GTSNPN and SVGIG (reference sequence). The CDR3 runs 12 residues. V was cut by 4 bases and J by 11 bases, with 17 bases left in between. CDR3 sequence: CAWTISSAEAFF. The CDR3 DNA reads TGTGCCTGGACGATTTCCTCAGCGGAGGCTTTCTTT. The full variable domain, its missing parts supplied by reference TRBV30 and TRBJ1-1, is SQTIHQWPATLVQPVGSPLSLECTVEGTSNPNLYWYRQAAGRGLQLLFYSVGIGQISSEVPQNLSASRPQDRQFILSSKKLLLSDSGFYLCAWTISSAEAFFGQGTRLTVV.

The chain is built from TRBV18 and TRBJ2-5, with D possibly TRBD1 on 7 matching bases. With the DNA end fitting TRBJ2-7 better, the J assignment may be wrong. The germline V gene has CDR1 KGHSH and CDR2 LQKENI. The CDR3 covers 15 residues. CDR3 loop: CASSQGGGGIYEQYF. CDR3 bases: TGTGCCAGCTCGCAGGGGGGCGGTGGTATCTACGAGCAGTACTTC.

The CDR3, as DNA: TGTGCCAGCAGCTCCCAGACAGGGGCGAACACTGAAGCTTTCTTT. Amino acids: CASSSQTGANTEAFF. The chain joins TRBV9 to TRBJ1-1; 8 positions agree with TRBD1. Germline lookup yields CDR1 SGDLS and CDR2 YYNGEE. The CDR3 covers 15 residues. V was clipped by 4 bases and J by 1 base; unmatched bases: 6.

This clone has more than one count but fewer than ten. The genes are TRBV29-1 and TRBJ1-1; unclear D gene. V lost 3 bases to trimming and J lost 1 base, with 3 bases between them. Looked up from germline, CDR1 is SQVTM and CDR2 is ANQGSEA. The CDR3 is 11 amino acids. DNA for the CDR3: TGCAGCGTTGACCGGAACACTGAAGCTTTCTTT. Protein product: CSVDRNTEAFF.

The chain joins TRBV27 to TRBJ2-1, with 7 nucleotides matching TRBD1. The V and J ends lost 5 bases and 6 bases, in that order; junction bases with no gene match: 7. Germline values: CDR1 MNHEY, CDR2 SMNVEV (reference sequence). This CDR3 is built from 14 residues. As DNA, the CDR3 is TGTGCCAGCAGTCCGGGGACAGCCGGCAATGAGCAGTTCTTC. Translated, it gives CASSPGTAGNEQFF.